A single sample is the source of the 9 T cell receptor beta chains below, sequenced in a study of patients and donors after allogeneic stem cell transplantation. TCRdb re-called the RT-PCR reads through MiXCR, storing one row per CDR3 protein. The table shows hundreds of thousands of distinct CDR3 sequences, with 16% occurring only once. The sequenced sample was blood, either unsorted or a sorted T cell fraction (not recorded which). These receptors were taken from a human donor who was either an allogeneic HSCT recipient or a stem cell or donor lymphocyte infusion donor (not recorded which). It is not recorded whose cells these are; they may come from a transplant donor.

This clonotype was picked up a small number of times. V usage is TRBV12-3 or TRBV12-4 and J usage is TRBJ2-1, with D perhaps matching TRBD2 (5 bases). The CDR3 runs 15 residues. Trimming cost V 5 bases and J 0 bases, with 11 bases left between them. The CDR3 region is CASSTDFSSYNEQFF. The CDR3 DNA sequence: TGTGCCAGCAGTACGGACTTCAGCTCCTACAATGAGCAGTTCTTC.

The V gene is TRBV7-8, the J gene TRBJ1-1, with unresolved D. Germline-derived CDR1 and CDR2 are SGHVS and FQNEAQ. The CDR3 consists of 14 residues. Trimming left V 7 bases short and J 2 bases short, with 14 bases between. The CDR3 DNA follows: TGTGCCAGCACGAAGCGTTCGGGAAACACTGAAGCTTTCTTT. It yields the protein CASTKRSGNTEAFF.

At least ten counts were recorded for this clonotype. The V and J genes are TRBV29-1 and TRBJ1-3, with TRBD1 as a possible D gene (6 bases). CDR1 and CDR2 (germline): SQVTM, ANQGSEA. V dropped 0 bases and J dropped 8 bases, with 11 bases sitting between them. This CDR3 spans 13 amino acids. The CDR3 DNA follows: TGCAGCGTTGAAGATCTTCGGGGGCACACCATATATTTT. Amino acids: CSVEDLRGHTIYF.

The CDR3: CASSLDGREKGHEQFF. CDR3 nucleotide sequence: TGTGCCAGCAGCTTGGATGGGCGGGAAAAGGGCCATGAGCAGTTCTTC. The chain joins TRBV7-9 to TRBJ2-1, with D possibly matching TRBD2 (6 bases). Germline V gives CDR1 SEHNR, CDR2 FQNEAQ (reference sequence). V lost 3 bases and J lost 8, with 20 bases in between. CDR3 length: 16 amino acids.

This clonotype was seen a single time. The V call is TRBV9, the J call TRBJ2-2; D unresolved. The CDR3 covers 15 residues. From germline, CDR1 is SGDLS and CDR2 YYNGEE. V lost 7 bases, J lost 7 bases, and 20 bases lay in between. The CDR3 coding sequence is TGTGCCAGCGACGCTGTGGCAGCCTCAGGCGGGGAGCTGTTTTTT. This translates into CASDAVAASGGELFF.

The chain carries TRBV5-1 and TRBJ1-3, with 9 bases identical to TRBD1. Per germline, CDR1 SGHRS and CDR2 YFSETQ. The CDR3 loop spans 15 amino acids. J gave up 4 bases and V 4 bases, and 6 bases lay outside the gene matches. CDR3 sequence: CASSLSTGGGNTIYF. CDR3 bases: TGCGCCAGCAGCCTTTCGACAGGGGGAGGAAACACCATATATTTT.

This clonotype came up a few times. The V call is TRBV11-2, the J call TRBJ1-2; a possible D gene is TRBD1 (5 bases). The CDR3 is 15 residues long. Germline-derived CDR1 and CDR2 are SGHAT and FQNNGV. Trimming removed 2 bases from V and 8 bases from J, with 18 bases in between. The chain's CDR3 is CASSLYVGTGIGYTF. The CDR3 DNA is TGTGCCAGCAGCTTATATGTAGGGACCGGCATAGGCTACACCTTC.

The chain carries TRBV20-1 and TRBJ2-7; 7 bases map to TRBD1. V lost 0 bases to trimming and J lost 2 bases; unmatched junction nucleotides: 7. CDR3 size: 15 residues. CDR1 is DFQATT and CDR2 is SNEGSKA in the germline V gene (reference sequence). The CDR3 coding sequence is TGCAGTGCTAGAGATTTTGGGGACAGTACCTACGAGCAGTACTTC. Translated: CSARDFGDSTYEQYF.

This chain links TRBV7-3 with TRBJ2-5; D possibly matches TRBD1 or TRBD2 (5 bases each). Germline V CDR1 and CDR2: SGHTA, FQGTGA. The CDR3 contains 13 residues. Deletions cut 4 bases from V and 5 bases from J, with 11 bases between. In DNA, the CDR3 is TGTGCCAGCAGCTCGGGGCCCGTGGAGACCCAGTACTTC. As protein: CASSSGPVETQYF.